In its sample, the clone carrying this T cell receptor beta chain was seen once. In germline, CDR1 is MNHEY, CDR2 SMNVEV (reference sequence). The CDR3 totals 14 residues. J was trimmed by 1 base and V by 6 bases; bases with no gene match: 4. Sequenced by immunoSEQ multiplex PCR; TCRdb stores in-frame clones only, minus some. The repertoire has 47,000 or so clones, 94% of them found once; the top ten carry approximately 0.49%. The data belong to a study of T cell changes during pregnancy in multiple sclerosis. The V call is TRBV27, the J call TRBJ2-3, with 7 bases matching TRBD1. Material: CD4+ T cells from peripheral blood mononuclear cells, obtained in the first trimester of pregnancy. The receptor comes from a female donor with multiple sclerosis, enrolled in a pregnancy study. The chain's CDR3 is CASRNRGRTDTQYF. In nucleotides, the CDR3 is TGTGCCAGCAGGAACAGGGGTCGCACAGATACGCAGTATTTT.